One and the same sample provided the 8 T cell receptor beta chains below, sequenced in a study of shared clonotypes between healthy human individuals (dated by TCRdb to 2020 to 2021). Libraries were constructed by the immunoSEQ multiplex PCR assay. TCRdb took over this immuneACCESS table, retaining in-frame rearrangements with V and J assigned. Such tables are incomplete; in checked studies, under half of the missing clones stem from an unresolved V gene, and the remainder is unexplained. The sample table holds about 2.2 million clones, of which 93% were seen once. The ten largest clones represent 1.7% of the sample. CD8 naive samples consisted of CD45RO-negative cells that were positively selected for CCR7, yielding a CD45RA+CCR7+ population without TemRA cells. The sequenced sample was naive CD8+ T cells from PBMCs. Read against the paper, the sample's cell subset or site label means: CD45RA+CCR7+. These receptors were obtained from a man aged 18 to 30 in good health. Some clones in this sample may be carry-over from other donors' samples.

This clone appeared once. The genes are TRBV28 and TRBJ1-5; the D gene is possibly TRBD1 (5 bases). The CDR3 is 17 amino acids. The V gene lost 3 bases and the J gene lost 1 base, with 16 bases spanning the gap. Germline V gene lookup returns CDR1 MDHEN and CDR2 SYDVKM. CDR3: CASSFPAGGISNQPQHF. In DNA form, the CDR3 reads TGTGCCAGCAGTTTTCCGGCGGGGGGGATCAGCAATCAGCCCCAGCATTTT.

The chain recombines TRBV7-3 with TRBJ2-7; 11 positions match TRBD2. CDR1 SGHTA and CDR2 FQGTGA come from the germline V gene. The CDR3 runs 15 residues. Germline trimming cut 5 bases from V and 4 bases from J; bases unmatched to any gene: 7. The CDR3 loop reads CASSLAGGPNYEQYF. The CDR3 DNA sequence: TGTGCCAGCAGCCTAGCGGGAGGTCCCAATTACGAGCAGTACTTC.

This chain connects TRBV4-2 to TRBJ2-7, with 10 nucleotides matching TRBD2. CDR3 length: 15 amino acids. J was trimmed by 3 bases and V by 5 bases; bases with no gene match: 7. CDR1 and CDR2 from the germline V gene are LGHNA and YNFKEQ. CDR3 nucleotide sequence: TGTGCCAGCAGCGTCCGACTAGCGGGTAACTACGAGCAGTACTTC. Amino acid sequence: CASSVRLAGNYEQYF.

The chain links TRBV19 to TRBJ2-1; TRBD1 or TRBD2 may be the D gene (6 bases each). The CDR3 has 18 amino acids. V lost 1 base and J lost 4, with 20 bases in between. Germline V gives CDR1 LNHDA, CDR2 SQIVND (reference sequence). The CDR3 here is CASSIGPRGRNRYNEQFF. The CDR3 DNA sequence: TGTGCCAGTAGTATAGGCCCCCGGGGGCGGAACAGATACAATGAGCAGTTCTTC. The full variable domain, rest sourced from reference TRBV19 and TRBJ2-1, is DGGITQSPKYLFRKEGQNVTLSCEQNLNHDAMYWYRQDPGQGLRLIYYSQIVNDFQKGDIAEGYSVSREKKESFPLTVTSAQKNPTAFYLCASSIGPRGRNRYNEQFFGPGTRLTVL.

V is TRBV4-2 and J is TRBJ2-2; tentatively, D is TRBD2 (6 bases). The germline V gene encodes CDR1 LGHNA and CDR2 YNFKEQ. CDR3 length: 14 residues. Trimming removed 8 bases from V and 6 bases from J, with 16 bases in between. In nucleotides, the CDR3 is TGTGCCAGCGGAGGACCCGGGAGACCCGGGGAGCTGTTTTTT. Protein product: CASGGPGRPGELFF.

The chain recombines TRBV5-1 with TRBJ2-3; 9 bases fit TRBD2. Germline assignment: CDR1 SGHRS and CDR2 YFSETQ. Losses at the gene ends were 0 bases for V and 6 bases for J; bases not matched to a gene: 8. The CDR3 has 16 amino acids. The CDR3 region has the DNA TGCGCCAGCAGCTTGGTTCATAGCGGGAGTGGGGATACGCAGTATTTT. Its protein product is CASSLVHSGSGDTQYF.

This clone was detected only once. The chain couples TRBV7-9 to TRBJ2-6, with a weak D call TRBD1 (6 bases). Trimming removed 5 bases at V and 0 bases at J, with 11 bases between. The CDR3 loop spans 16 amino acids. Germline V CDR1 and CDR2: SEHNR, FQNEAQ (reference sequence). DNA of the CDR3: TGTGCCAGCAGCCATTGGACAGCCTCTGGGGCCAACGTCCTGACTTTC. Translation: CASSHWTASGANVLTF.

The rearrangement uses TRBV7-9 and TRBJ2-1; 8 nucleotides line up with TRBD2. The V segment lost 7 bases and the J segment 7 bases; nucleotides outside the gene matches: 12. Germline CDR1 is SEHNR and CDR2 is FQNEAQ (reference sequence). The CDR3 loop spans 15 amino acids. DNA for the CDR3: TGTGCCAGCACGGGCAGTACGAGCGGGGGAAATGAGCAGTTCTTC. Protein product: CASTGSTSGGNEQFF.